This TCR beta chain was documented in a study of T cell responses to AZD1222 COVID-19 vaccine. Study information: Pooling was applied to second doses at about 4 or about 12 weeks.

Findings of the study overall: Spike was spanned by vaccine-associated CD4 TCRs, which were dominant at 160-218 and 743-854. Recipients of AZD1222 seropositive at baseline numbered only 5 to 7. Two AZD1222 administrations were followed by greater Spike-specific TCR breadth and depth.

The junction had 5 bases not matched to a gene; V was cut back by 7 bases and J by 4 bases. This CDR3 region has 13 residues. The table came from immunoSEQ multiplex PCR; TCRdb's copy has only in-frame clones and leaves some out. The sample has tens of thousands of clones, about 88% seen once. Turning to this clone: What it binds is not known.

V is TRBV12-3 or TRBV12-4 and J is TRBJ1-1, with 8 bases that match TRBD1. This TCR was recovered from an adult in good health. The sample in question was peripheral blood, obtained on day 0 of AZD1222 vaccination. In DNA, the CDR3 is TGTGCCAGCAATCCACAGGGGGGCACTGAAGCTTTCTTT. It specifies CASNPQGGTEAFF.